This T cell receptor beta chain is from a study of early T cells in non-severe SARS-CoV-2 infection. The CDR3 consists of 14 residues. CDR1 is LNHNV and CDR2 is YYDKDF in the germline V gene (reference sequence). Trimming cost V 1 base and J 0 bases, with 5 bases left between them. In this sample, this clonotype turned up many times. TCRdb independently ran MiXCR on the 5' RACE reads; one entry per CDR3 protein. Of 45,000 to 55,000 distinct CDR3 sequences in the sample, approximately 6.2% were seen once. The source is an adult who was a healthcare worker with PCR-confirmed SARS-CoV-2 infection or an uninfected control (not recorded which). The chain carries TRBV15 and TRBJ2-3; D gene uncertain. Material for sequencing was whole blood. This CDR3 is CATSRAGSTDTQYF. The CDR3 bases are TGTGCCACCAGCAGAGCCGGAAGCACAGATACGCAGTATTTT.